Presented here are 8 T cell receptor beta chains from one specimen sequenced in a study of identical twins. Via MiXCR, TCRdb re-called the 5' RACE reads, giving one row per CDR3 protein. The repertoire holds fewer than 900,000 distinct CDR3 sequences, with about 20% as singletons. The sample was also linked to a second study, of T cells expressing NK-cell markers.

The sample comprised PBMCs. The receptors stem from a woman aged 18-29 years in good health.

This clonotype was observed a handful of times. The gene calls are TRBV29-1 and TRBJ2-1, with D perhaps matching TRBD2 (7 bases). Per germline, CDR1 SQVTM and CDR2 ANQGSEA. Trimming took 6 bases from V and 7 from J, leaving 16 bases between them. The CDR3 is 13 residues long. The DNA for the CDR3 is TGCAGCGTGGGGGCTAGCGGAGGGAATGAGCAGTTCTTC. This sequence encodes CSVGASGGNEQFF.

This clonotype has a handful of counts. The rearrangement joins TRBV20-1 to TRBJ1-2; tentative D call: TRBD1 (6 bases). Germline V CDR1 and CDR2: DFQATT, SNEGSKA (reference sequence). Trimming shortened V by 0 bases and J by 4 bases, and 9 bases separated the two germline ends. CDR3 length: 13 residues. DNA of the CDR3: TGCAGTGCTAGAGAGGGCAGGGGCTATGGCTACACCTTC. Protein sequence: CSAREGRGYGYTF.

This clonotype was counted many times. V and J are TRBV5-1 and TRBJ2-3; D ambiguous. V was pared by 5 bases and J by 5 bases, with 12 bases between. Germline assignment: CDR1 SGHRS and CDR2 YFSETQ. There are 13 residues in the CDR3. CDR3 DNA: TGCGCCAGCAGGGCAGGATCGGAAGATACGCAGTATTTT. Residues: CASRAGSEDTQYF.

The V call is TRBV19, the J call TRBJ1-1; the D is unclear. In germline, CDR1 is LNHDA, CDR2 SQIVND (reference sequence). Between the trimmed V and J ends, which lost 6 bases and 2 bases, there was a span of 10 bases. The CDR3 runs to 13 residues. CDR3 bases: TGTGCCAGTAGGAGGACCGACAACACTGAAGCTTTCTTT. Translated, it gives CASRRTDNTEAFF.

This clonotype was detected ten times or more. The chain uses TRBV15 and TRBJ2-2; tentatively, D is TRBD2 (6 bases). V dropped 9 bases and J dropped 4 bases, with 12 bases sitting between them. The CDR3 is 13 residues long. In germline, CDR1 is LNHNV, CDR2 YYDKDF (reference sequence). CDR3 region: CATGRGGTGELFF. In DNA, the CDR3 is TGTGCCACGGGCCGGGGAGGCACCGGGGAGCTGTTTTTT.

This clonotype was counted a few times. This chain links TRBV19 with TRBJ2-3, with 7 positions matching TRBD1. This CDR3 is built from 15 residues. From germline, CDR1 is LNHDA and CDR2 SQIVND (reference sequence). V shed 6 bases, J shed 0 bases, and the junction held 6 bases outside the gene matches. CDR3 DNA: TGTGCCAGTAGACAGGGGATTGTGAGCACAGATACGCAGTATTTT. Translation gives CASRQGIVSTDTQYF. The full variable domain, its missing parts supplied by reference TRBV19 and TRBJ2-3, is DGGITQSPKYLFRKEGQNVTLSCEQNLNHDAMYWYRQDPGQGLRLIYYSQIVNDFQKGDIAEGYSVSREKKESFPLTVTSAQKNPTAFYLCASRQGIVSTDTQYFGPGTRLTVL.

This clonotype was seen a few times. V and J are TRBV20-1 and TRBJ2-7; D remains unclear. This CDR3 has 11 residues. V dropped 6 bases and J dropped 6 bases, with 12 bases sitting between them. Germline lookup yields CDR1 DFQATT and CDR2 SNEGSKA (reference sequence). The CDR3 is CSARPVGEQYF. DNA for the CDR3: TGCAGTGCGCGTCCCGTGGGCGAGCAGTACTTC.

The chain joins TRBV5-5 to TRBJ2-1; 8 bases are shared with TRBD1. This CDR3 has 12 residues. V was pared by 3 bases and J by 9 bases, with 2 bases of the junction left unmatched. Germline V gives CDR1 SGHKS, CDR2 YYEKEE (reference sequence). The CDR3 reads CASSYRGSEQFF. CDR3 DNA: TGTGCCAGCAGCTACAGGGGGAGTGAGCAGTTCTTC.